This T cell receptor beta chain was found in a study of blood T cell repertoires in COVID-19. The length of the CDR3 is 14 residues. Germline V gives CDR1 LNHDA, CDR2 SQIVND (reference sequence). V lost 2 bases to trimming and J lost 0 bases, with 5 bases between them. Assay: immunoSEQ multiplex PCR; the TCRdb copy retains only in-frame clones and omits some. The sample records about 330,000 clones, 75% to 85% being singletons. This clonotype was sampled from a human donor in a cohort sampled during active COVID-19. V gene TRBV19 combines with J gene TRBJ1-5; D remains ambiguous. Sample: peripheral blood. The CDR3 coding sequence is TGTGCCAGTAGTATAAATTATAGCAATCAGCCCCAGCATTTT. The encoded protein is CASSINYSNQPQHF.